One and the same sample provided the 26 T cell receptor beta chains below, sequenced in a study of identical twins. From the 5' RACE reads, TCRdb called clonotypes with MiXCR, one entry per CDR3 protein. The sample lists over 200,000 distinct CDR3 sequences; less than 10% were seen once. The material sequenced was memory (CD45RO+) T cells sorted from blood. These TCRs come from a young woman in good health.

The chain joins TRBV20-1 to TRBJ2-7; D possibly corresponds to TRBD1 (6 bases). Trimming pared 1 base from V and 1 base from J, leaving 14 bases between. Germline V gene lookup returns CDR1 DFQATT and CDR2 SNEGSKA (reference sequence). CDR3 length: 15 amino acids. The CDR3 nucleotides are TGCAGTGCTAGAGCCCTATTGACAGGTTCCTACGAGCAGTACTTC. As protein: CSARALLTGSYEQYF.

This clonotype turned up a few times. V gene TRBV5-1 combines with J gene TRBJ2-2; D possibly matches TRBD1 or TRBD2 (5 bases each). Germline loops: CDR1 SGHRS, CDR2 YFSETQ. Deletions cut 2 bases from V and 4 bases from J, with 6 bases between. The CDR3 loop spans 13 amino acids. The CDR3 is CASSFGTTGELFF. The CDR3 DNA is TGCGCCAGCAGCTTTGGGACCACCGGGGAGCTGTTTTTT.

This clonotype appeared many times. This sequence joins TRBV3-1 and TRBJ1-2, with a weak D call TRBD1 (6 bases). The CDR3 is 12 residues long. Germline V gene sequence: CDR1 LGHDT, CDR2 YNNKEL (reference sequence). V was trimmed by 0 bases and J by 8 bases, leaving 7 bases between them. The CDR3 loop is CASSQEGGGYTF. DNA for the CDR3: TGTGCCAGCAGCCAAGAAGGGGGGGGCTACACCTTC. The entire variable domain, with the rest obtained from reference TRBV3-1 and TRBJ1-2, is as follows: DTAVSQTPKYLVTQMGNDKSIKCEQNLGHDTMYWYKQDSKKFLKIMFSYNNKELIINETVPNRFSPKSPDKAHLNLHINSLELGDSAVYFCASSQEGGGYTFGSGTRLTVV.

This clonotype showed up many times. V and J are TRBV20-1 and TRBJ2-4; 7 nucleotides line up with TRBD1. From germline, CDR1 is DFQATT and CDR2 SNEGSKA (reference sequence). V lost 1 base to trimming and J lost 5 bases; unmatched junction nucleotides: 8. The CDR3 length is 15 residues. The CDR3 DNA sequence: TGCAGTGCTAGAGCCTCACAGGGGCCAGAAAACATTCAGTACTTC. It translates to CSARASQGPENIQYF.

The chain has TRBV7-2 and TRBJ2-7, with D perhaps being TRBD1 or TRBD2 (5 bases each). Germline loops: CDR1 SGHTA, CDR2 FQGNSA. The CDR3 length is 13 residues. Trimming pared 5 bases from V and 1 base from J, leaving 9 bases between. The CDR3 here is CASSTWGSYEQYF. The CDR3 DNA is TGTGCCAGCAGCACCTGGGGGTCCTACGAGCAGTACTTC.

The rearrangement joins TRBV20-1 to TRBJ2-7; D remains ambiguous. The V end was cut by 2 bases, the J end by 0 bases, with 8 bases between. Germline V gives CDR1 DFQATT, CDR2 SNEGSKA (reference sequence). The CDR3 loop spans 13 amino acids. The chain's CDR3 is CSARFESSYEQYF. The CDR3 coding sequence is TGCAGTGCTAGATTCGAGAGCTCCTACGAGCAGTACTTC.

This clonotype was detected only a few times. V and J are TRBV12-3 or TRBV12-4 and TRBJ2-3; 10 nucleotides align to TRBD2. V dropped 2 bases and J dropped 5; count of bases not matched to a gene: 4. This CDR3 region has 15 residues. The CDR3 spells CASSLLAGAVDTQYF. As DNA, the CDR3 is TGTGCCAGCAGTTTACTAGCGGGAGCGGTAGATACGCAGTATTTT.

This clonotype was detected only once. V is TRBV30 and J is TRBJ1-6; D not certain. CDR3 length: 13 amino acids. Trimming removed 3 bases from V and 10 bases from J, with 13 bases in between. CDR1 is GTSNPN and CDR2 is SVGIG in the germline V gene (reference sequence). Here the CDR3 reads CAWRLDGGSPLHF. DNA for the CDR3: TGTGCCTGGAGGTTGGATGGAGGATCACCCCTCCACTTT.

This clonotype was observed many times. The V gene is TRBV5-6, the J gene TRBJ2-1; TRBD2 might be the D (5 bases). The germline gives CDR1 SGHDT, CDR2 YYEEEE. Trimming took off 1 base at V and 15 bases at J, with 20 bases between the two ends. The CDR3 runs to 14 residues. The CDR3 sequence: CASSLRGPSSLPFF. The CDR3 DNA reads TGTGCCAGCAGCTTGAGAGGGCCCTCCAGTTTGCCGTTCTTC. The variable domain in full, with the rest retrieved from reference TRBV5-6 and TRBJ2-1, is DAGVTQSPTHLIKTRGQQVTLRCSPKSGHDTVSWYQQALGQGPQFIFQYYEEEERQRGNFPDRFSGHQFPNYSSELNVNALLLGDSALYLCASSLRGPSSLPFFGPGTRLTVL.

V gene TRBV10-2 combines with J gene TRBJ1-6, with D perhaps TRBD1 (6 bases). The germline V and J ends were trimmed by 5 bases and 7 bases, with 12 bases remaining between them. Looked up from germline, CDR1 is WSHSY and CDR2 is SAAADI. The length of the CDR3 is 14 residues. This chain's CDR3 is CASSTGFPNSPLHF. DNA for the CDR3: TGCGCCAGCAGTACAGGGTTTCCGAATTCACCCCTCCACTTT.

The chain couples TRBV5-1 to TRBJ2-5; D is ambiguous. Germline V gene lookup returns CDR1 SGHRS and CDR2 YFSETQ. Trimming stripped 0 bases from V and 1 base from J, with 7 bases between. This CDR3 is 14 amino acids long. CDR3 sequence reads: CASSLVSLQETQYF. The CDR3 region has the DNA TGCGCCAGCAGCTTGGTCAGCCTCCAAGAGACCCAGTACTTC.

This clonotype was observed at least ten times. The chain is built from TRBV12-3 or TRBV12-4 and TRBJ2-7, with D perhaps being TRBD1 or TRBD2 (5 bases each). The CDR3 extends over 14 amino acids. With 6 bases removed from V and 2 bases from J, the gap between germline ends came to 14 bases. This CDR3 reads CASSPGPTTYEQYF. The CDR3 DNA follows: TGTGCCAGCAGCCCGGGACCGACCACCTACGAGCAGTACTTC.

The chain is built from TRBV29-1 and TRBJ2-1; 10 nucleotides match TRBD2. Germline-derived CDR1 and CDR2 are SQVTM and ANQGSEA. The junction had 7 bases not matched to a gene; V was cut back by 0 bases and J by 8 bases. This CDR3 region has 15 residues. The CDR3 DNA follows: TGCAGCGTTGAAGATCCAGCGGGAGGGCGTCATGAGCAGTTCTTC. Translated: CSVEDPAGGRHEQFF.

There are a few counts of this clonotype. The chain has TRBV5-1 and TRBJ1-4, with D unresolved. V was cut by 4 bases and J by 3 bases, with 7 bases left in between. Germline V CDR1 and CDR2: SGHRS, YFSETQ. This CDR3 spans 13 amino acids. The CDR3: CASSRGSNEKLFF. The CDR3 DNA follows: TGCGCCAGCAGCCGCGGATCTAATGAAAAACTGTTTTTT.

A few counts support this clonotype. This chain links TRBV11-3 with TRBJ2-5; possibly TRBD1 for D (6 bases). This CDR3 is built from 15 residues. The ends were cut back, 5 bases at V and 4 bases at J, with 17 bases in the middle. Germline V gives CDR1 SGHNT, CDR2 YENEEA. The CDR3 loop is CASSPGQSRVETQYF. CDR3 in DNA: TGTGCCAGCAGCCCCGGACAGTCAAGGGTAGAGACCCAGTACTTC.

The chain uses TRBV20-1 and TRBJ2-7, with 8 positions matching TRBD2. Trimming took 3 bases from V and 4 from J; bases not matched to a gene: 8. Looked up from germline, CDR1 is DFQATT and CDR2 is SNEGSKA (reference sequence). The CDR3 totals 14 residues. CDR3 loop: CSASQSGRGYEQYF. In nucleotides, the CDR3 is TGCAGTGCTAGTCAGAGCGGGAGAGGGTACGAGCAGTACTTC.

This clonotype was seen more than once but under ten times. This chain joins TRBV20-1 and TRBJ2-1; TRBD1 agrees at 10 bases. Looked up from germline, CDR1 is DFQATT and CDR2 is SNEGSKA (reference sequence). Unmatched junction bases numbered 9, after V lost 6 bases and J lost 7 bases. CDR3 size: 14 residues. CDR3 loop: CSAQTTGGRNEQFF. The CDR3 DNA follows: TGCAGTGCGCAAACGACAGGGGGCAGGAATGAGCAGTTCTTC.

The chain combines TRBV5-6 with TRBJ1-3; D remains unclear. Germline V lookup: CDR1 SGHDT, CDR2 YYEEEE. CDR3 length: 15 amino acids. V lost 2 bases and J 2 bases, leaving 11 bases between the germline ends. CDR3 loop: CASSFYGVAGNTIYF. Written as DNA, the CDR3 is TGTGCCAGCAGCTTTTATGGGGTTGCTGGAAACACCATATATTTT.

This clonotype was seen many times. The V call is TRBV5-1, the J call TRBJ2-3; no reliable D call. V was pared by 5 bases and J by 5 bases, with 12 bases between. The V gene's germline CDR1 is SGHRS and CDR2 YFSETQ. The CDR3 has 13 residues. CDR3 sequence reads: CASSPGRGDTQYF. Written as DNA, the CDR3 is TGCGCCAGCAGTCCTGGACGTGGAGATACGCAGTATTTT.

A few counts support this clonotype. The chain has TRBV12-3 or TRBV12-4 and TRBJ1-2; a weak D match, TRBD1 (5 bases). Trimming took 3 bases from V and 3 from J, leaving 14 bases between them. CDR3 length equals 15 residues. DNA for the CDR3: TGTGCCAGCAGTTTTTGGGGGTCGGGCCACTATGGCTACACCTTC. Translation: CASSFWGSGHYGYTF.

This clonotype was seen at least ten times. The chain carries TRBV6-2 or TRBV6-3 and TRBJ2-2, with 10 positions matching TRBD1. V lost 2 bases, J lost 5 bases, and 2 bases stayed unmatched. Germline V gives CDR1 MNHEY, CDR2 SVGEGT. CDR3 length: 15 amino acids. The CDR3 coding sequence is TGTGCCAGCAGTTACGGGACAGGGGAGACCGGGGAGCTGTTTTTT. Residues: CASSYGTGETGELFF.

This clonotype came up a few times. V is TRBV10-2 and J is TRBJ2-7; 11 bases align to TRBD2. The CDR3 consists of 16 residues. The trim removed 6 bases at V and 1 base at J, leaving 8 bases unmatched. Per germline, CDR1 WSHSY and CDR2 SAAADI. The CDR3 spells CASSDPGTSGSYEQYF. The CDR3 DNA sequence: TGCGCCAGCAGCGATCCCGGGACTAGCGGTTCCTACGAGCAGTACTTC.

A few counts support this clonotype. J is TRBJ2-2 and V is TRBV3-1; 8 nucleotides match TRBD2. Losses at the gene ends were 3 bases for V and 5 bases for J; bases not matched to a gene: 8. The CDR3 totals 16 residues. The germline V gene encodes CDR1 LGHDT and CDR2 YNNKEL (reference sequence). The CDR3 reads CASSHKSGSWTGELFF. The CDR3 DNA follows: TGTGCCAGCAGCCACAAAAGCGGGAGCTGGACCGGGGAGCTGTTTTTT.

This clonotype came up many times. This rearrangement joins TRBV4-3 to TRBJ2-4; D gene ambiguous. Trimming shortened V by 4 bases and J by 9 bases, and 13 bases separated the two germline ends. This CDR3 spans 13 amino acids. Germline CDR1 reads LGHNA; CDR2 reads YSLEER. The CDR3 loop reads CASSPHGPGIQYF. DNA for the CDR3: TGCGCCAGCAGCCCTCACGGGCCGGGCATTCAGTACTTC.

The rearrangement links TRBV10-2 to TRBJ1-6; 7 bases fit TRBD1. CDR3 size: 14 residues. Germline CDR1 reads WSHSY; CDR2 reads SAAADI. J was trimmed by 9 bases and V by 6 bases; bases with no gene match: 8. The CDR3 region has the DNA TGCGCCAGCAGGAATCAGGGGGTCTTTTCACCCCTCCACTTT. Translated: CASRNQGVFSPLHF.

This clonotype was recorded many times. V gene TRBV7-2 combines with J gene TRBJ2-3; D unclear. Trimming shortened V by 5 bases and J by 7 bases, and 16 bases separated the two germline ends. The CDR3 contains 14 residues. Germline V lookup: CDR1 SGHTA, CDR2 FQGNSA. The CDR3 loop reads CASSIWTTSYTQYF. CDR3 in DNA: TGTGCCAGCAGCATCTGGACCACCAGTTATACGCAGTATTTT.